This T cell receptor beta chain is drawn from a study of cytomegalovirus exposure and HLA in healthy donors. Across the whole study: Across 350 to 400 genotyped donors, about 86% landed in the Caucasian-associated ancestry cluster. Study results and limitations: V- and J-gene trimming in TCR beta was tied to a missense DCLRE1C variant by an analysis performed later. CMV serostatus stood as the only immune exposure information on hand.

A note on this clone: The antigen remains unidentified.

Germline CDR1 is LGHNA and CDR2 is YSLEER. Unmatched junction bases numbered 10, after V lost 1 base and J lost 6 bases. CDR3 length: 17 residues. PCR was performed using 60 Vbeta and 13 Jbeta primers. Data came from immunoSEQ multiplex PCR; TCRdb stores just in-frame clones and leaves some out. The sample shows some 150,000 clones, approximately 82% of them seen only once. The source is a woman aged 40 to 49 in good health and CMV-seronegative. What was sequenced was PBMCs. The chain joins TRBV4-3 to TRBJ2-1; 9 bases are a match to TRBD2. The CDR3 sequence is CASSQAALAGRVNEQFF. CDR3 nucleotide sequence: TGCGCCAGCAGCCAAGCGGCACTAGCGGGTAGGGTCAATGAGCAGTTCTTC.